This T cell receptor beta chain was sequenced during a study of blood T cells in healthy people across ages. Samples had at least 7 million PBMCs isolated from them. Points from the study as a whole: TCR beta diversity was tightly associated with the proportion of naive T cells.

The use of a sample-barcoded 5' primer and a J-beta primer mix characterized a second PCR of about 7 to 12 cycles. TCRdb reprocessed the 5' RACE reads with MiXCR, giving one entry per CDR3 protein. The table includes 1,800,000 or so distinct CDR3 sequences, approximately 40% detected once. Points on this clonotype: Its antigen is not identified. At one end the junction does not follow the germline gene, possibly because of a read error.

The length of the CDR3 is 16 residues. The clonotype comes from a human donor in good health. The specimen was blood. The V and J genes are TRBV12-3 or TRBV12-4 and TRBJ2-4, with a weak D call TRBD1 (6 bases). CDR3 region: CASSLVQVGQSNEQYF. The CDR3 DNA reads TGTGCCAGTAGTTTAGTACAAGTGGGACAAAGCAATGAGCAGTACTTC.